The rows below give T cell receptor beta chains drawn from one sample of a study of shared clonotypes between healthy human individuals. This table comes from immunoSEQ multiplex PCR, and its TCRdb copy is limited to in-frame clones, with some not included. The sample yields fewer than 1 million clones, around 96% seen once. The sequenced sample was naive CD8+ T cells sorted from blood. These TCRs come from a young man in good health. Each CDR3 is given with its conserved first and last residue. Fields, in order: J gene, V gene, D gene, clone size, CDR3 protein, CDR3 DNA. A D gene is named only where the DNA matches it firmly. The size entry is marked missing in some rows and otherwise reads once, few, many or a size class.

J gene: TRBJ2-7; V gene: TRBV11-2; D gene: TRBD1; clone size: .; CDR3 protein: CASSFTIPLQGYPYEQYF; CDR3 DNA: TGTGCCAGCAGCTTTACCATACCTTTACAGGGGTATCCCTACGAGCAGTACTTC
J gene: TRBJ1-3; V gene: TRBV6-5; D gene: TRBD1; clone size: .; CDR3 protein: CASRLGQASGNTIYF; CDR3 DNA: TGTGCCAGCAGGCTGGGACAGGCCTCTGGAAACACCATATATTTT
J gene: TRBJ2-7; V gene: TRBV6-5; D gene: .; clone size: .; CDR3 protein: CASSYPTGEQYF; CDR3 DNA: TGTGCCAGCAGTTACCCGACGGGCGAGCAGTACTTC
J gene: TRBJ2-1; V gene: TRBV4-3; D gene: TRBD2; clone size: .; CDR3 protein: CASSQDPLAGGSSYNEQFF; CDR3 DNA: TGCGCCAGCAGCCAAGATCCACTAGCGGGGGGAAGCTCCTACAATGAGCAGTTCTTC
J gene: TRBJ1-5; V gene: TRBV13; D gene: TRBD1; clone size: .; CDR3 protein: CASSPGTGEPQHF; CDR3 DNA: TGTGCCAGCAGCCCTGGGACAGGGGAACCCCAGCATTTT
J gene: TRBJ2-5; V gene: TRBV5-8; D gene: TRBD2; clone size: .; CDR3 protein: CASDDKREGAIQETQYF; CDR3 DNA: TGTGCCAGCGACGATAAGCGGGAGGGGGCGATCCAAGAGACCCAGTACTTC
J gene: TRBJ1-5; V gene: TRBV28; D gene: TRBD1; clone size: once; CDR3 protein: CASSPTGGRQPQHF; CDR3 DNA: TGTGCCAGCAGCCCCACAGGGGGTCGGCAGCCCCAGCATTTT
J gene: TRBJ1-2; V gene: TRBV4-2; D gene: .; clone size: .; CDR3 protein: CASSSEGANYGYTF; CDR3 DNA: TGTGCCAGCAGCAGCGAGGGAGCTAACTATGGCTACACCTTC
J gene: TRBJ1-2; V gene: TRBV27; D gene: .; clone size: .; CDR3 protein: CASSSRGDGYTF; CDR3 DNA: TGTGCCAGCAGTTCACGGGGGGATGGCTACACCTTC
J gene: TRBJ2-7; V gene: TRBV6-1; D gene: .; clone size: .; CDR3 protein: CASSESSYEQYF; CDR3 DNA: TGTGCCAGCAGCGAGAGCTCCTACGAGCAGTACTTC
J gene: TRBJ1-1; V gene: TRBV5-4; D gene: TRBD1; clone size: .; CDR3 protein: CASSLWTGRTEAFF; CDR3 DNA: TGTGCCAGCAGCTTATGGACAGGGCGGACTGAAGCTTTCTTT
J gene: TRBJ2-4; V gene: TRBV30; D gene: .; clone size: .; CDR3 protein: CAWSVRAAKNIQYF; CDR3 DNA: TGTGCCTGGAGTGTCCGCGCAGCCAAAAACATTCAGTACTTC
J gene: TRBJ2-1; V gene: TRBV28; D gene: TRBD2; clone size: .; CDR3 protein: CASATSGSMDEQFF; CDR3 DNA: TGTGCCAGCGCGACTAGCGGGAGTATGGATGAGCAGTTCTTC
J gene: TRBJ2-6; V gene: TRBV5-6; D gene: .; clone size: .; CDR3 protein: CASSLGTLVGANVLTF; CDR3 DNA: TGTGCCAGCAGCTTGGGGACCCTGGTTGGGGCCAACGTCCTGACTTTC
J gene: TRBJ2-7; V gene: TRBV7-9; D gene: .; clone size: .; CDR3 protein: CASSLRDLTAYEQYF; CDR3 DNA: TGTGCCAGCAGCCTCCGGGACCTCACGGCCTACGAGCAGTACTTC
J gene: TRBJ1-2; V gene: TRBV6-5; D gene: .; clone size: .; CDR3 protein: CASSYGTGNNYGYTF; CDR3 DNA: TGTGCCAGCAGTTACGGAACAGGGAATAACTATGGCTACACCTTC
J gene: TRBJ1-1; V gene: TRBV7-2; D gene: .; clone size: .; CDR3 protein: CASSLVGRTEAFF; CDR3 DNA: TGTGCCAGCAGCTTGGTTGGGCGGACTGAAGCTTTCTTT
J gene: TRBJ1-1; V gene: TRBV4-1; D gene: TRBD1; clone size: once; CDR3 protein: CASSQQGQQGAVGTEAFF; CDR3 DNA: TGCGCCAGCAGCCAACAGGGCCAACAGGGGGCTGTGGGGACTGAAGCTTTCTTT
J gene: TRBJ1-2; V gene: TRBV9; D gene: TRBD1; clone size: .; CDR3 protein: CASSLRTDREIYGYTF; CDR3 DNA: TGTGCCAGCAGCCTTCGGACGGACAGGGAGATCTATGGCTACACCTTC
J gene: TRBJ2-3; V gene: TRBV11-2; D gene: TRBD2; clone size: once; CDR3 protein: CASSSPRTSGRVTDTQYF; CDR3 DNA: TGTGCCAGCAGCTCCCCAAGGACTAGCGGGAGGGTAACAGATACGCAGTATTTT
J gene: TRBJ1-2; V gene: TRBV10-3; D gene: TRBD1; clone size: .; CDR3 protein: CAIRLQGNYGYTF; CDR3 DNA: TGTGCCATCAGGTTACAGGGGAACTATGGCTACACCTTC
J gene: TRBJ2-7; V gene: TRBV29-1; D gene: .; clone size: .; CDR3 protein: CSVETWASSYEQYF; CDR3 DNA: TGCAGCGTTGAGACCTGGGCCAGCTCCTACGAGCAGTACTTC
J gene: TRBJ1-3; V gene: TRBV28; D gene: TRBD1; clone size: .; CDR3 protein: CASRDDRAFSSGNTIYF; CDR3 DNA: TGTGCCAGCAGGGATGACAGGGCCTTTAGCTCTGGAAACACCATATATTTT
J gene: TRBJ2-7; V gene: TRBV28; D gene: TRBD1; clone size: few; CDR3 protein: CASSFTGDSYEQYF; CDR3 DNA: TGTGCCAGCAGTTTCACAGGGGACTCCTACGAGCAGTACTTC
J gene: TRBJ2-7; V gene: TRBV4-1; D gene: TRBD1; clone size: .; CDR3 protein: CASSQRQGSYEQYF; CDR3 DNA: TGCGCCAGCAGCCAACGACAGGGTTCCTACGAGCAGTACTTC
J gene: TRBJ2-7; V gene: TRBV6-1; D gene: .; clone size: .; CDR3 protein: CASSVTDFGGGTAAVRYF; CDR3 DNA: .
J gene: TRBJ2-3; V gene: TRBV15; D gene: TRBD2; clone size: .; CDR3 protein: CATSRVGHRGTSADTQYF; CDR3 DNA: TGTGCCACCAGCAGAGTAGGTCATCGGGGTACTAGCGCAGATACGCAGTATTTT
J gene: TRBJ2-5; V gene: TRBV7-9; D gene: .; clone size: .; CDR3 protein: CASSLFSGDQETQYF; CDR3 DNA: TGTGCCAGCAGCCTCTTTAGCGGAGACCAAGAGACCCAGTACTTC
J gene: TRBJ2-2; V gene: TRBV7-9; D gene: .; clone size: .; CDR3 protein: CASSFGGATGELFF; CDR3 DNA: TGTGCCAGCAGCTTTGGAGGGGCCACCGGGGAGCTGTTTTTT
J gene: TRBJ1-1; V gene: TRBV11-2; D gene: .; clone size: .; CDR3 protein: CASSLVPPIRGPEAFF; CDR3 DNA: TGTGCCAGCAGCTTAGTCCCCCCGATTCGGGGGCCTGAAGCTTTCTTT
J gene: TRBJ1-1; V gene: TRBV10-3; D gene: .; clone size: .; CDR3 protein: CATYEGRTEAFF; CDR3 DNA: TGTGCCACGTACGAGGGGCGGACTGAAGCTTTCTTT
J gene: TRBJ2-7; V gene: TRBV7-9; D gene: .; clone size: .; CDR3 protein: CASSLAASYEQYF; CDR3 DNA: TGTGCCAGCAGCTTAGCGGCCTCCTACGAGCAGTACTTC
J gene: TRBJ2-6; V gene: TRBV9; D gene: .; clone size: .; CDR3 protein: CASSVVEGLGANVLTF; CDR3 DNA: TGTGCCAGCAGCGTAGTTGAGGGGCTTGGGGCCAACGTCCTGACTTTC
J gene: TRBJ2-3; V gene: TRBV7-9; D gene: TRBD2; clone size: .; CDR3 protein: CASSFVPGRAPSTDTQYF; CDR3 DNA: TGTGCCAGCAGCTTTGTACCCGGGAGGGCCCCGAGCACAGATACGCAGTATTTT
J gene: TRBJ2-1; V gene: TRBV11-3; D gene: .; clone size: .; CDR3 protein: CASSLKRGGGNEQFF; CDR3 DNA: TGTGCCAGCAGCTTAAAAAGGGGTGGTGGCAATGAGCAGTTCTTC
J gene: TRBJ2-3; V gene: TRBV5-1; D gene: TRBD2; clone size: .; CDR3 protein: CASIREASTDTQYF; CDR3 DNA: TGCGCCAGCATTCGGGAGGCCAGCACAGATACGCAGTATTTT
J gene: TRBJ2-2; V gene: TRBV7-9; D gene: TRBD2; clone size: .; CDR3 protein: CASSLIFSGRENTGELFF; CDR3 DNA: TGTGCCAGCAGCTTAATCTTTAGCGGGAGGGAGAACACCGGGGAGCTGTTTTTT
J gene: TRBJ2-2; V gene: TRBV29-1; D gene: .; clone size: .; CDR3 protein: CSVAGAEVGNTGELFF; CDR3 DNA: TGCAGCGTTGCTGGGGCTGAAGTGGGGAACACCGGGGAGCTGTTTTTT
J gene: TRBJ2-7; V gene: TRBV5-5; D gene: .; clone size: .; CDR3 protein: CASSLTRDGSYEQYF; CDR3 DNA: TGTGCCAGCAGCTTGACCCGGGACGGGTCCTACGAGCAGTACTTC
J gene: TRBJ1-5; V gene: TRBV6-6; D gene: .; clone size: .; CDR3 protein: CASSGLGDYSNQPQHF; CDR3 DNA: TGTGCCAGCTCCGGCCTCGGGGACTATAGCAATCAGCCCCAGCATTTT
J gene: TRBJ2-7; V gene: TRBV7-9; D gene: .; clone size: .; CDR3 protein: CASSPQRISYEQYF; CDR3 DNA: TGTGCCAGCAGCCCTCAACGTATCTCCTACGAGCAGTACTTC
J gene: TRBJ1-1; V gene: TRBV28; D gene: .; clone size: .; CDR3 protein: CASSLMGADTEAFF; CDR3 DNA: TGTGCCAGCAGTTTAATGGGGGCGGACACTGAAGCTTTCTTT
J gene: TRBJ2-3; V gene: TRBV6-5; D gene: TRBD1; clone size: .; CDR3 protein: CASKEGGRPTDTQYF; CDR3 DNA: TGTGCCAGCAAGGAAGGGGGCCGTCCCACAGATACGCAGTATTTT
J gene: TRBJ2-3; V gene: TRBV15; D gene: .; clone size: once; CDR3 protein: CATSRAGTRPSTDTQYF; CDR3 DNA: TGTGCCACCAGCAGAGCGGGAACCCGCCCTAGCACAGATACGCAGTATTTT
J gene: TRBJ1-2; V gene: TRBV6-5; D gene: .; clone size: .; CDR3 protein: CASSYSTGGGGYTF; CDR3 DNA: TGTGCCAGCAGTTACTCGACGGGGGGCGGTGGCTACACCTTC
J gene: TRBJ2-7; V gene: TRBV27; D gene: TRBD1; clone size: .; CDR3 protein: CASSSWTGAGYEQYF; CDR3 DNA: TGTGCCAGCAGTTCCTGGACAGGGGCGGGCTACGAGCAGTACTTC
J gene: TRBJ2-2; V gene: TRBV7-6; D gene: .; clone size: once; CDR3 protein: CASSSQESTGELFF; CDR3 DNA: TGTGCCAGCAGCTCCCAAGAAAGCACCGGGGAGCTGTTTTTT
J gene: TRBJ1-4; V gene: TRBV30; D gene: .; clone size: .; CDR3 protein: CASGEVGSELFF; CDR3 DNA: TGTGCCTCAGGAGAGGTCGGCAGCGAACTGTTTTTT
J gene: TRBJ1-1; V gene: TRBV10-1; D gene: TRBD1; clone size: .; CDR3 protein: CASSESIGTAIEAFF; CDR3 DNA: TGCGCCAGCAGTGAGTCTATTGGGACAGCTATTGAAGCTTTCTTT
J gene: TRBJ2-4; V gene: TRBV7-9; D gene: TRBD2; clone size: .; CDR3 protein: CASSPSGEPKNIQYF; CDR3 DNA: TGTGCCAGCAGCCCCAGCGGGGAGCCCAAAAACATTCAGTACTTC
J gene: TRBJ2-1; V gene: TRBV10-1; D gene: TRBD2; clone size: .; CDR3 protein: CASSEPEREGQFF; CDR3 DNA: TGCGCCAGCAGTGAGCCGGAGCGGGAGGGGCAGTTCTTC
J gene: TRBJ1-4; V gene: TRBV5-1; D gene: TRBD1; clone size: .; CDR3 protein: CASSPGQGSNEKLFF; CDR3 DNA: TGCGCCAGCAGCCCGGGACAGGGCAGTAATGAAAAACTGTTTTTT
J gene: TRBJ2-5; V gene: TRBV11-2; D gene: TRBD2; clone size: .; CDR3 protein: CASSLDYVIAGGEETQYF; CDR3 DNA: TGTGCCAGCAGCTTAGATTATGTGATAGCGGGAGGAGAAGAGACCCAGTACTTC
J gene: TRBJ2-7; V gene: TRBV6-6; D gene: .; clone size: .; CDR3 protein: CASSYEGTTYEQYF; CDR3 DNA: TGTGCCAGCAGTTACGAAGGGACAACCTACGAGCAGTACTTC